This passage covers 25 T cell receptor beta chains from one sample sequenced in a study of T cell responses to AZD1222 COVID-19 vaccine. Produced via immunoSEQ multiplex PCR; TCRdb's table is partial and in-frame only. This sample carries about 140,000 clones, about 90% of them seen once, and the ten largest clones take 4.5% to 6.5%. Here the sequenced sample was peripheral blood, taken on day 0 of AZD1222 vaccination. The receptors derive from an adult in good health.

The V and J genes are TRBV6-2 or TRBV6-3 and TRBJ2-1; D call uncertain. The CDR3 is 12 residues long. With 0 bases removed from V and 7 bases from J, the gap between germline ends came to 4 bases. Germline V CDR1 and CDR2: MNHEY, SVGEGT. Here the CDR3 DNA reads TGTGCCAGCAGTTACTCGATGAATGAGCAGTTCTTC. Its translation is CASSYSMNEQFF.

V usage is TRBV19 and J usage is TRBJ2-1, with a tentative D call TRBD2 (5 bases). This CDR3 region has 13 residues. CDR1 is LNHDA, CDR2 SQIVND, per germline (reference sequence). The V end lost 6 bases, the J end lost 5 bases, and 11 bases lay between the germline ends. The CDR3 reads CASRGSPNNEQFF. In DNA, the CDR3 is TGTGCCAGTAGGGGGAGCCCAAACAATGAGCAGTTCTTC.

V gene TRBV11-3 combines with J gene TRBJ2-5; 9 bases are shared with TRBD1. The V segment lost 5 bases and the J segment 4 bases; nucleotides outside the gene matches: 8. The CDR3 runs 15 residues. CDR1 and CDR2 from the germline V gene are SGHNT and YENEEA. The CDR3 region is CASSLGDREPETQYF. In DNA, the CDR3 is TGTGCCAGCAGCCTGGGGGACAGGGAACCAGAGACCCAGTACTTC.

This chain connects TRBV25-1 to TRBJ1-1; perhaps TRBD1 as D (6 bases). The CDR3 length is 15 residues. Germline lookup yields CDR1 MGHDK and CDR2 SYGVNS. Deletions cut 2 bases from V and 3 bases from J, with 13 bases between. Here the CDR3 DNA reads TGTGCCAGCAGTGAAATCGACAGGACTCACACTGAAGCTTTCTTT. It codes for CASSEIDRTHTEAFF.

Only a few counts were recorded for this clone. CDR3 coding DNA: TGTGCCAGCAGCGGGGGTCCTAATGAAAAACTGTTTTTT. Amino acids: CASSGGPNEKLFF. This chain links TRBV7-8 with TRBJ1-4, with a tentative D call TRBD1 (5 bases). Germline V lookup: CDR1 SGHVS, CDR2 FQNEAQ. The CDR3 runs to 13 residues. V lost 5 bases and J lost 3, with 7 bases in between.

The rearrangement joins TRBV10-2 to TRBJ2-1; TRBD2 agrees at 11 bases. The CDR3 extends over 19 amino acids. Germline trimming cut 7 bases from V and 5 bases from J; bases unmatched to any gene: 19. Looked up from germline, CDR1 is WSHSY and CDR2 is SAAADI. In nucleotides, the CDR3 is TGCGCCAGCAATGAAAAACTAGCGGGAGAAGGACCCTGGGACAATGAGCAGTTCTTC. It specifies CASNEKLAGEGPWDNEQFF.

DNA of the CDR3: TGTGCCAGCTCACCACTTAGGGACAGCGGGAGTCGCACCGGGGAGCTGTTTTTT. As protein: CASSPLRDSGSRTGELFF. This chain connects TRBV18 to TRBJ2-2, with TRBD2 as a possible D gene (8 bases). Germline-derived CDR1 and CDR2 are KGHSH and LQKENI. The CDR3 is made up of 18 amino acids. The ends were cut back, 1 base at V and 4 bases at J, with 19 bases in the middle.

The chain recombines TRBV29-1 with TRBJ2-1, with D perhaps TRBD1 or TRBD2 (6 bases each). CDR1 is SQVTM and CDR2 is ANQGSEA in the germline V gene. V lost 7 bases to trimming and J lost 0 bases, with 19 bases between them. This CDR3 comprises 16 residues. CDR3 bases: TGCAGCGCAAGGGGGGTGGGCGGAGCCTCCTACAATGAGCAGTTCTTC. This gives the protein CSARGVGGASYNEQFF.

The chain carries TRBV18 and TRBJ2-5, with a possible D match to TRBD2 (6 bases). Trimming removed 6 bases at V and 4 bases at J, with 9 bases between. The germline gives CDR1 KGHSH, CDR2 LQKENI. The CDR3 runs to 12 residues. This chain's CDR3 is CASSRDRETQYF. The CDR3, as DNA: TGTGCCAGCTCGCGGGACCGAGAGACCCAGTACTTC.

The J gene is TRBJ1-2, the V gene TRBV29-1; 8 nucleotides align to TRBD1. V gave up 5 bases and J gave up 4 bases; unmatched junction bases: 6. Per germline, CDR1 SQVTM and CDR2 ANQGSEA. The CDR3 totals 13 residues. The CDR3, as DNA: TGCAGCGTTCGGACAGGGACCCCCTATGGCTACACCTTC. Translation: CSVRTGTPYGYTF.

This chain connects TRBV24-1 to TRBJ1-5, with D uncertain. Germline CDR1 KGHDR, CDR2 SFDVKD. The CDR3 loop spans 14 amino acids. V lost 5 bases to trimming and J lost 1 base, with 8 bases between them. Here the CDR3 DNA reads TGTGCCACCAGTGCGTCCACCAGCAATCAGCCCCAGCATTTT. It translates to CATSASTSNQPQHF.

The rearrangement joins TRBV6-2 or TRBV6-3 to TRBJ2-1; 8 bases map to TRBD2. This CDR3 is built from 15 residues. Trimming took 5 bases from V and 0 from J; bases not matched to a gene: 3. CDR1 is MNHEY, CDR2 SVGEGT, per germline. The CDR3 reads CASSRAGASYNEQFF. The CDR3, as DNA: TGTGCCAGCAGTCGAGCGGGGGCCTCCTACAATGAGCAGTTCTTC.

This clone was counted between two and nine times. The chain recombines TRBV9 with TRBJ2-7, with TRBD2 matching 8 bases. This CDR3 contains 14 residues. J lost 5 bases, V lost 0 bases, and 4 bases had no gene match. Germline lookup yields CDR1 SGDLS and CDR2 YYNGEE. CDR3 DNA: TGTGCCAGCAGCGTAGCACCGGGAGGGGACGAGCAGTACTTC. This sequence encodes CASSVAPGGDEQYF.

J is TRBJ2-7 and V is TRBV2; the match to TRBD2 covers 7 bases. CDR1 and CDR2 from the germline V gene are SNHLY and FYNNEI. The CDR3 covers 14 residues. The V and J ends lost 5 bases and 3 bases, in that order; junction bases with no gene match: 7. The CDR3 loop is CASSPGVAGYEQYF. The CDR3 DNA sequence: TGTGCCAGCAGTCCCGGAGTAGCGGGCTACGAGCAGTACTTC.

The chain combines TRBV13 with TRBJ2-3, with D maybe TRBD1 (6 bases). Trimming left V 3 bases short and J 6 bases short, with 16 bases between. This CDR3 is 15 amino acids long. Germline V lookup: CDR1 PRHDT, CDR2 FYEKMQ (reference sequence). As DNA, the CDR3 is TGTGCCAGCAGCTTGGGGGCGCTTGAGGGGGATACGCAGTATTTT. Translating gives CASSLGALEGDTQYF.

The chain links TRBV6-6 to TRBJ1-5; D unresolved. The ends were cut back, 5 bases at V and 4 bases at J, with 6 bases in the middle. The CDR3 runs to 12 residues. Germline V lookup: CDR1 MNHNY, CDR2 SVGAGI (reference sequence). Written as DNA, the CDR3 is TGTGCCAGCAGTCCCGAAAATCAGCCCCAGCATTTT. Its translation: CASSPENQPQHF.

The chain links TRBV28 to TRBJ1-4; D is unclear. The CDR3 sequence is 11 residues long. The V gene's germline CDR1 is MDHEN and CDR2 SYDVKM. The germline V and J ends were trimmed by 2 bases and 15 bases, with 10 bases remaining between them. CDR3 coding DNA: TGTGCCAGCAGTTTAGGCGGCGAGATGTTTTTT. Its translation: CASSLGGEMFF.

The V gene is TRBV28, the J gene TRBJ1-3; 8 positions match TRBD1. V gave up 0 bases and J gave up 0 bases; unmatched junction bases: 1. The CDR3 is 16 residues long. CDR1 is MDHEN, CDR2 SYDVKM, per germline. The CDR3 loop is CASSLWDRVSGNTIYF. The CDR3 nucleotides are TGTGCCAGCAGTTTATGGGACAGGGTCTCTGGAAACACCATATATTTT. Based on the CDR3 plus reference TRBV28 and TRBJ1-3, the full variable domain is DVKVTQSSRYLVKRTGEKVFLECVQDMDHENMFWYRQDPGLGLRLIYFSYDVKMKEKGDIPEGYSVSREKKERFSLILESASTNQTSMYLCASSLWDRVSGNTIYFGEGSWLTVV.

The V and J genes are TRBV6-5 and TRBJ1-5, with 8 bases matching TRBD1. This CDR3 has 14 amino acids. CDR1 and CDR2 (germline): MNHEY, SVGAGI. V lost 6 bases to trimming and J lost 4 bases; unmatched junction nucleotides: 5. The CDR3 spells CASSRGQVNQPQHF. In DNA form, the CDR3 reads TGTGCCAGCAGCCGGGGACAGGTGAATCAGCCCCAGCATTTT.

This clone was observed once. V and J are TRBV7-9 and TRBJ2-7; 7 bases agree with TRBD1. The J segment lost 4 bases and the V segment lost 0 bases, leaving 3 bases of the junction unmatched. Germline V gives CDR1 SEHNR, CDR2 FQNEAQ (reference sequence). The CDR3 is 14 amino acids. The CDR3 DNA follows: TGTGCCAGCAGCTTAGCCGGGGACAGTTACGAGCAGTACTTC. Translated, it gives CASSLAGDSYEQYF.

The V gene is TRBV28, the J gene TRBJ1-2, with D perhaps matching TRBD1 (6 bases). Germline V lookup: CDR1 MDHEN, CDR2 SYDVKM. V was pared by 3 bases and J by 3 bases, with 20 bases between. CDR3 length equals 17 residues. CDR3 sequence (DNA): TGTGCCAGCAGTTTTACAGGGAAATCCAGGTGGTACTATGGCTACACCTTC. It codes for CASSFTGKSRWYYGYTF.

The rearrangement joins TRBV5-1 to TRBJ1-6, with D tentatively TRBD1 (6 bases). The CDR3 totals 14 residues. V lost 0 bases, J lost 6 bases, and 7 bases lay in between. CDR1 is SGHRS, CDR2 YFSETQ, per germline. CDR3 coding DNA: TGCGCCAGCAGCTTGGACAGGGTTAATTCACCCCTCCACTTT. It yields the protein CASSLDRVNSPLHF. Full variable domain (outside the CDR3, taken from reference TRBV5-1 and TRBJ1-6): KAGVTQTPRYLIKTRGQQVTLSCSPISGHRSVSWYQQTPGQGLQFLFEYFSETQRNKGNFPGRFSGRQFSNSRSEMNVSTLELGDSALYLCASSLDRVNSPLHFGNGTRLTVT.

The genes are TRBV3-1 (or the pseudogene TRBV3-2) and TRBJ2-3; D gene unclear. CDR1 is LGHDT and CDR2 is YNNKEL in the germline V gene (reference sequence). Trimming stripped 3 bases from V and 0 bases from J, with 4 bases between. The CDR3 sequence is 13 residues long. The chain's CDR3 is CASSQSSTDTQYF. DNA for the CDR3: TGTGCCAGCAGCCAGTCTAGCACAGATACGCAGTATTTT.

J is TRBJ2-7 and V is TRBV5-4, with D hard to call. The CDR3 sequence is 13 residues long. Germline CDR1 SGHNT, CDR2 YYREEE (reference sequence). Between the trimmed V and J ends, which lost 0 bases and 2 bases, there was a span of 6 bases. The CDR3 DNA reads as TGTGCCAGCAGCTTGGGGCCAACCTACGAGCAGTACTTC. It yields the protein CASSLGPTYEQYF. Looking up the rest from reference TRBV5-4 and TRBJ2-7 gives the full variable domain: ETGVTQSPTHLIKTRGQQVTLRCSSQSGHNTVSWYQQALGQGPQFIFQYYREEENGRGNFPPRFSGLQFPNYSSELNVNALELDDSALYLCASSLGPTYEQYFGPGTRLTVT.

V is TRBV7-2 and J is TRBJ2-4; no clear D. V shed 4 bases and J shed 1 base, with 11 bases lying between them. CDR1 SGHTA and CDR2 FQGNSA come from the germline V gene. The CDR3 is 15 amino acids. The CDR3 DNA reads TGTGCCAGCAGCTCCCCCACGGGCGCCAAAAACATTCAGTACTTC. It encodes CASSSPTGAKNIQYF.